A selection of T cell receptor beta chains follows, all from one sample in a study of T cells in Graves' hyperthyroidism and ophthalmopathy. In TCRdb, the multiplex PCR reads were re-called with MiXCR into one record per CDR3 protein. The top ten hold approximately 18% of the sample, which has over 450,000 distinct CDR3 sequences, more than 15% seen once. Sequenced material: blood. These receptor sequences come from a woman aged 18-29 years with Graves' ophthalmopathy. Each CDR3 is given with its conserved first and last residue. Fields, in order: V gene, D gene, clone size, J gene, CDR3 protein, CDR3 DNA. D genes are given only for firm matches. Clone size, where shown, is once, few, many, or a class for clones that have expanded.

TRBV28,-,-,TRBJ2-3,CATDEGKGTDTQYF,TGTGCCACCGATGAGGGGAAAGGCACAGATACGCAGTATTTT
TRBV28,TRBD1,many,TRBJ1-5,CASRQEGQGMGQPQHF,TGTGCCAGCAGACAGGAGGGACAGGGGATGGGTCAGCCCCAGCATTTT
TRBV3-1,TRBD2,many,TRBJ2-3,CASSQDPGGKDTQYF,TGTGCCAGCAGCCAAGATCCGGGGGGGAAGGATACGCAGTATTTT
TRBV4-1,TRBD2,-,TRBJ2-5,CASSQDLLLASGQETQYF,TGCGCCAGCAGCCAAGATCTCCTGTTGGCTAGCGGGCAAGAGACCCAGTACTTC
TRBV28,TRBD1,-,TRBJ1-1,CASSRDRVGGEAFF,TGTGCCAGCAGTCGGGACAGGGTCGGAGGTGAAGCTTTCTTT
TRBV5-1,TRBD1,many,TRBJ1-2,CASSPGTAYGYTF,TGTGCCAGCAGCCCCGGGACAGCCTATGGCTACACCTTC
TRBV19,-,-,TRBJ2-3,CASSIVTWDTQYF,TGTGCCAGTAGTATAGTTACCTGGGATACGCAGTATTTT
TRBV24-1,TRBD1,many,TRBJ1-4,CATNKGDRTLNEKLFF,TGTGCCACCAACAAGGGGGACAGGACCTTAAATGAAAAACTGTTTTTT
TRBV4-1,TRBD2,many,TRBJ2-3,CASSQVRAGGLEDTQYF,TGCGCCAGCAGCCAGGTCAGAGCGGGAGGGCTTGAAGATACGCAGTATTTT
TRBV7-8,TRBD2,many,TRBJ2-3,CASSAGTSGTSTDTQYF,TGTGCCAGCAGCGCCGGGACTAGCGGGACTAGCACAGATACGCAGTATTTT
TRBV13,-,many,TRBJ2-2,CASSLGSVVNTGELFF,TGTGCCAGCAGCTTAGGATCTGTAGTTAACACCGGGGAGCTGTTTTTT
TRBV5-1,-,-,TRBJ2-1,CASRPRLGVSYEQFF,TGCGCCAGCAGACCTCGACTGGGGGTCTCCTACGAGCAGTTCTTC
TRBV4-1,TRBD2,-,TRBJ2-1,CASSQQGGVYNEQFF,TGCGCCAGCAGCCAACAGGGAGGGGTTTACAATGAGCAGTTCTTC
TRBV19,TRBD2,few,TRBJ2-7,CASSLGLAGLSGEQYF,TGTGCCAGTAGCCTTGGACTAGCGGGGTTGTCGGGCGAGCAGTACTTC
TRBV20-1,TRBD1,-,TRBJ2-7,CSARDLRQGSYEQYF,TGCAGTGCTAGAGATCTGAGACAGGGGTCCTACGAGCAGTACTTC
TRBV7-9,TRBD2,many,TRBJ2-3,CASSSTGGLPDTQYF,TGTGCCAGCAGTTCCACGGGAGGGCTTCCAGATACGCAGTATTTT
TRBV18,-,many,TRBJ2-1,CASSPSQDWFEQFF,TGTGCCAGCTCGCCATCACAGGACTGGTTTGAGCAGTTCTTC
TRBV6-1,-,many,TRBJ2-3,CASSPTWRDTQYF,TGTGCCAGCAGTCCCACGTGGCGGGATACGCAGTATTTT
TRBV7-2,TRBD2,many,TRBJ2-7,CASRVGLGGEQYF,TGTGCCAGCAGGGTGGGACTAGGAGGCGAGCAGTACTTC
TRBV10-3,TRBD1,few,TRBJ1-2,CAISDRDRSCGYTF,TGTGCCATCAGTGATCGGGACAGGAGCTGTGGCTACACCTTC
TRBV2,-,many,TRBJ2-7,CASTSDRTYEQYF,TGTGCCAGCACCTCGGACAGAACCTACGAGCAGTACTTC
TRBV7-3,-,-,TRBJ2-1,CASGKIEHNEQFF,TGTGCCAGCGGCAAAATTGAGCACAATGAGCAGTTCTTC
TRBV7-9,TRBD2,-,TRBJ2-7,CASSPYPGLGSYEQYF,TGTGCCAGCAGCCCATATCCGGGACTAGGTTCCTACGAGCAGTACTTC
TRBV10-3,-,-,TRBJ2-1,CTISEGGRYYNEQFF,TGTACCATCAGTGAAGGGGGGCGGTACTACAATGAGCAGTTCTTC
TRBV7-3,-,-,TRBJ2-2,CASSLLGGRTGELVF,TGTGCCAGCAGCCTCCTAGGGGGGCGGACCGGGGAGCTGGTTTTT
TRBV9,-,few,TRBJ2-1,CASSARTDLIYNEQFF,TGTGCCAGCAGCGCGCGGACAGATCTCATCTACAATGAGCAGTTCTTC
TRBV5-1,-,-,TRBJ2-1,CASSLGASSYNEQFF,TGCGCCAGCAGCTTGGGGGCTAGCTCCTACAATGAGCAGTTCTTC
TRBV5-5,TRBD1,many,TRBJ1-2,CASSLVADRVVDGYTF,TGTGCCAGCAGCTTGGTTGCGGACAGGGTTGTAGATGGCTACACCTTC
TRBV5-6,-,-,TRBJ1-6,CASSSINVLNSPLHF,TGTGCCAGCAGCTCGATAAACGTATTAAATTCACCCCTCCACTTT
TRBV27,-,many,TRBJ2-1,CASMERTYNEQFF,TGTGCCAGCATGGAGCGGACATACAATGAGCAGTTCTTC
TRBV28,TRBD2,many,TRBJ2-5,CASSLSAGGRETQYF,TGTGCCAGCAGTTTATCGGCGGGGGGGCGAGAGACCCAGTACTTC
TRBV27,-,many,TRBJ1-1,CASSFHPPGNTEAFF,TGTGCCAGCAGTTTTCACCCGCCGGGGAACACTGAAGCTTTCTTT
TRBV6-4,-,-,TRBJ1-1,CARRILSLRGNTEAFF,TGTGCCAGAAGAATACTCTCGCTGAGGGGGAACACTGAAGCTTTCTTT
TRBV27,-,many,TRBJ2-7,CASSLVGVYEQYF,TGTGCCAGCAGTTTAGTTGGGGTCTACGAGCAGTACTTC
TRBV7-2,-,-,TRBJ1-5,CASSIGSGNQPQHF,TGTGCCAGCAGCATTGGGAGCGGAAATCAGCCCCAGCATTTT
TRBV27,TRBD1,many,TRBJ1-1,CASSPGGTRTEAFF,TGTGCCAGCAGCCCAGGGGGAACGAGGACTGAAGCTTTCTTT
TRBV28,TRBD1,many,TRBJ2-2,CASRRSGTGPRTPNTGELFF,TGTGCCAGCAGAAGGTCCGGGACAGGGCCTCGAACACCGAACACCGGGGAGCTGTTTTTT
TRBV3-1,TRBD2,many,TRBJ2-3,CASSQAGGPADTQYF,TGTGCCAGCAGCCAAGCGGGGGGGCCAGCAGATACGCAGTATTTT
TRBV10-3,-,many,TRBJ1-2,CAIGSPGRGTIAGYYGYTF,TGTGCCATCGGGAGTCCAGGACGGGGGACCATCGCGGGTTACTATGGCTACACCTTC
TRBV28,TRBD1,many,TRBJ2-7,CASSSSGTGGFEQYF,TGTGCCAGCAGTTCGTCCGGGACAGGGGGCTTCGAGCAGTACTTC
TRBV9,-,-,TRBJ1-2,CASSPVDLGYGYTF,TGTGCCAGCAGCCCAGTTGACCTGGGCTATGGCTACACCTTC
TRBV10-3,-,few,TRBJ1-5,CAISEIMYQPQHF,TGTGCCATCAGTGAGATCATGTATCAGCCCCAGCATTTT
TRBV29-1,TRBD1,-,TRBJ1-1,CSVGTGLYTSNTEAFF,TGCAGCGTCGGGACAGGGCTCTACACGTCAAACACTGAAGCTTTCTTT
TRBV6-1,TRBD1,-,TRBJ1-5,CASSQGTGTDQPQHF,TGTGCCAGCAGTCAGGGGACAGGAACAGATCAGCCCCAGCATTTT
TRBV19,-,-,TRBJ1-5,CASRSDTGWYSNQPQHF,TGTGCCAGTAGGAGTGACACAGGGTGGTATAGCAATCAGCCCCAGCATTTT
TRBV30,-,many,TRBJ1-3,CAWSGQERNTIYF,TGTGCCTGGAGTGGCCAGGAGCGAAACACCATATATTTT
TRBV7-8,TRBD1,many,TRBJ1-5,CASSDQGAKQPQHF,TGTGCCAGCAGCGACCAGGGGGCAAAGCAGCCCCAGCATTTT
TRBV20-1,-,-,TRBJ2-1,CSARIPSERDYNEQFF,TGCAGTGCTAGAATCCCTAGCGAGAGGGATTACAATGAGCAGTTCTTC
TRBV7-2,TRBD1,-,TRBJ1-2,CASRGNNRGNYGYTF,TGTGCCAGCCGAGGGAATAACAGGGGGAACTATGGCTACACCTTC
TRBV7-2,TRBD2,many,TRBJ2-3,CASSLRFRLATSTDTQYF,TGTGCCAGCAGCTTAAGATTCCGACTAGCAACTAGCACAGATACGCAGTATTTT
TRBV11-1,-,many,TRBJ2-3,CASSLDREADTQYF,TGTGCCAGCAGCTTAGACCGGGAAGCAGATACGCAGTATTTT
TRBV3-1,-,once,TRBJ2-2,CASNPSDRGGELFF,TGTGCCAGCAACCCCTCGGATCGAGGCGGGGAGCTGTTTTTT
TRBV6-1,-,-,TRBJ2-2,CASRWGDTGELFF,TGTGCCAGCAGGTGGGGGGACACCGGGGAGCTGTTTTTT